This T cell receptor (beta chain) was identified in a study of T cells in localized non-small cell lung cancer. On this clone itself: Its antigen remains unidentified.

Study-wide findings and caveats: Median approximately 58 top-100 tumor clones were shared with paired adjacent lung. Blood T cell density predicted longer survival; adjacent-lung clonality, shorter. There was higher T cell clonality in uninvolved adjacent lung than in tumor, and it was highest there.

Repertoires were generated with immunoSEQ multiplex PCR, while TCRdb's copy carries only in-frame clones and drops some. In the table there are 70,000 to 100,000 clones, roughly 91% of which are singletons. Germline CDR1 is MNHNY and CDR2 is SVGAGI (reference sequence). CDR3 length equals 15 residues. Trimming took off 4 bases at V and 0 bases at J, with 13 bases between the two ends. This clonotype was obtained from a woman aged 35 to 70 with stage II squamous cell lung carcinoma. The V and J genes are TRBV6-6 and TRBJ2-7; D remains ambiguous. Sequences were derived from PBMCs, sampled before any cancer treatment. The CDR3, as DNA: TGTGCCAGCAGTTCCCCGACCTTAAACTCCTACGAGCAGTACTTC. It encodes CASSSPTLNSYEQYF.